The 7 T cell receptor beta chains given below trace back to one sample, sequenced in a study of spatial heterogeneity in lung cancer. TCRdb ran MiXCR on the 5' RACE reads and lists one entry per CDR3 protein. The sample records about 52,000 distinct CDR3 sequences, around 7.7% being singletons. Time point indicated: blood at routine non-recurrence follow-up after resection. Unsorted tumor, nontumor lung tissue or cryopreserved PBMC supplied the whole RNA. The sample was PBMCs, taken at follow-up. These receptors came from a female donor with early-stage non-small cell lung cancer.

This clonotype was found many times. The chain uses TRBV7-2 and TRBJ1-6; TRBD1 is a possible D gene (5 bases). This CDR3 is built from 15 residues. Trimming shortened V by 2 bases and J by 7 bases, and 12 bases separated the two germline ends. Germline values: CDR1 SGHTA, CDR2 FQGNSA. The CDR3 region is CASSLFGGENSPLHF. The CDR3 DNA follows: TGTGCCAGCAGCTTATTTGGGGGTGAGAATTCACCCCTCCACTTT.

This clonotype was counted ten times or more. The chain uses TRBV15 and TRBJ1-5; D remains ambiguous. The length of the CDR3 is 15 residues. CDR1 and CDR2 (germline): LNHNV, YYDKDF (reference sequence). V lost 0 bases and J lost 0, with 6 bases in between. The CDR3 DNA is TGTGCCACCAGCAGAGAGAAGGGTAGCAATCAGCCCCAGCATTTT. Protein: CATSREKGSNQPQHF.

This clonotype was seen many times. This chain uses TRBV5-1 with TRBJ2-5, with a possible D match to TRBD1 (6 bases). V was trimmed by 2 bases and J by 3 bases, leaving 8 bases between them. CDR1 and CDR2 from the germline V gene are SGHRS and YFSETQ. The CDR3 has 13 residues. The CDR3 region has the DNA TGCGCCAGCAGCTTCAGGACAGAAGAGACCCAGTACTTC. Residues: CASSFRTEETQYF. Looking up the rest from reference TRBV5-1 and TRBJ2-5 gives the full variable domain: KAGVTQTPRYLIKTRGQQVTLSCSPISGHRSVSWYQQTPGQGLQFLFEYFSETQRNKGNFPGRFSGRQFSNSRSEMNVSTLELGDSALYLCASSFRTEETQYFGPGTRLLVL.

The sample holds many counts of this clonotype. V gene TRBV3-1 combines with J gene TRBJ2-7, with a tentative D call TRBD1 (6 bases). The germline V gene has CDR1 LGHDT and CDR2 YNNKEL (reference sequence). This CDR3 has 16 residues. Trimming removed 5 bases at V and 0 bases at J, with 17 bases between. The CDR3, as DNA: TGTGCCAGCAGCGACAAACAGGGCCCGAGCTCCTACGAGCAGTACTTC. Its protein product is CASSDKQGPSSYEQYF.

This rearrangement joins TRBV7-2 to TRBJ1-1; 7 nucleotides agree with TRBD1. From germline, CDR1 is SGHTA and CDR2 FQGNSA. J gave up 0 bases and V 5 bases, and 3 bases lay outside the gene matches. The CDR3 covers 14 residues. The CDR3 nucleotides read TGTGCCAGCAGCAGGGACAGAATGAACACTGAAGCTTTCTTT. It translates to CASSRDRMNTEAFF.

This clonotype was counted between two and nine times. The chain joins TRBV7-3 to TRBJ1-1, with D possibly being TRBD1 (6 bases). This CDR3 comprises 13 residues. Germline CDR1 is SGHTA and CDR2 is FQGTGA. Trimming removed 4 bases at V and 5 bases at J, with 11 bases between. Written as DNA, the CDR3 is TGTGCCAGCAGCTCCGCCAGGGGAACTGAAGCTTTCTTT. Its translation is CASSSARGTEAFF.

This clonotype was counted at least ten times. This sequence joins TRBV7-3 and TRBJ2-5; D not resolved. The CDR3 sequence is 13 residues long. CDR1 and CDR2 from the germline V gene are SGHTA and FQGTGA. Trimming took 5 bases from V and 2 from J, leaving 9 bases between them. CDR3 residues: CASSLGRQETQYF. The DNA of the CDR3 is TGTGCCAGCAGCCTAGGACGGCAAGAGACCCAGTACTTC. Full variable domain (outside the CDR3, taken from reference TRBV7-3 and TRBJ2-5): GAGVSQTPSNKVTEKGKYVELRCDPISGHTALYWYRQSLGQGPEFLIYFQGTGAADDSGLPNDRFFAVRPEGSVSTLKIQRTERGDSAVYLCASSLGRQETQYFGPGTRLLVL.